The clone carrying this TCR beta chain came up a few times. What it recognizes is unknown. The sample originates from a study of identical twins. Findings and caveats of the study: The degree of excess twin sharing was weaker in beta out-of-frame sequences.

The CDR3 consists of 12 residues. J gave up 8 bases and V 9 bases, and 6 bases lay outside the gene matches. The V gene's germline CDR1 is SGHAT and CDR2 FQNNGV. TCRdb independently ran MiXCR on the 5' RACE reads; one entry per CDR3 protein. The sample yields roughly 500,000 distinct CDR3 sequences, roughly a fifth seen once. This sample was shared with a second study, whose subject was T cells expressing NK-cell markers. That source notes: Sorted CD3+CD56+NKG2C+, CD3+CD56+NKG2C- and CD3+CD56-NKG2C+ T-cell subsets were beta-chain profiled. The study found these clonotypes also leading the CD3+CD56-NKG2C+ fraction in a few donors.

The chain carries TRBV11-2 and TRBJ2-2, with 7 bases matching TRBD2. This TCR derives from a woman aged 18-29 years in good health. Sequencing used CD4+ T cells sorted from blood. CDR3 in amino acids: CASFRGVGELFF. CDR3 sequence (DNA): TGTGCCAGTTTCCGGGGGGTAGGGGAGCTGTTTTTT.